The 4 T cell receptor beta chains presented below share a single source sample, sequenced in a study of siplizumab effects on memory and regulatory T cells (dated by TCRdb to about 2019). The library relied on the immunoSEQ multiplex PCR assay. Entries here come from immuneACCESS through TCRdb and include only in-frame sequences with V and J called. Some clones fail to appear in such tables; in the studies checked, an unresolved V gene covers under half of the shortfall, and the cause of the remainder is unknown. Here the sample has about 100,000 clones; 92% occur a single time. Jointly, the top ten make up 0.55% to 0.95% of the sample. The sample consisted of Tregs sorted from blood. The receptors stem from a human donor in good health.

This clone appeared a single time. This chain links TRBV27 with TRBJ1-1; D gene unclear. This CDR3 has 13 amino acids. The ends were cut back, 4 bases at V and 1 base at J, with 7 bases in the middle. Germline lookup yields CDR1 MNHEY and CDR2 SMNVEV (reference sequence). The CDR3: CASSSYKNTEAFF. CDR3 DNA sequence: TGTGCCAGCAGTTCTTATAAGAACACTGAAGCTTTCTTT.

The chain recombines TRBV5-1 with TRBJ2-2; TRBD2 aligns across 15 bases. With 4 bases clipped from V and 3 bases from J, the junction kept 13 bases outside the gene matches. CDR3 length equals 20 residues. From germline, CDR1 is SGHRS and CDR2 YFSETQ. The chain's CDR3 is CASSPGPGLAGGSDTGELFF. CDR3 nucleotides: TGCGCCAGCAGCCCGGGTCCGGGACTAGCGGGAGGATCTGACACCGGGGAGCTGTTTTTT. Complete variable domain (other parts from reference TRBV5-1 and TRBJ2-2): KAGVTQTPRYLIKTRGQQVTLSCSPISGHRSVSWYQQTPGQGLQFLFEYFSETQRNKGNFPGRFSGRQFSNSRSEMNVSTLELGDSALYLCASSPGPGLAGGSDTGELFFGEGSRLTVL.

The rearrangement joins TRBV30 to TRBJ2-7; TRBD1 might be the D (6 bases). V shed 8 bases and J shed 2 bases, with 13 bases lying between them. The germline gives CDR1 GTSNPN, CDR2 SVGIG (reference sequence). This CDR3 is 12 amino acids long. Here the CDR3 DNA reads TGTGCCCAGGACAGAGGGCCCTACGAGCAGTACTTC. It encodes CAQDRGPYEQYF.

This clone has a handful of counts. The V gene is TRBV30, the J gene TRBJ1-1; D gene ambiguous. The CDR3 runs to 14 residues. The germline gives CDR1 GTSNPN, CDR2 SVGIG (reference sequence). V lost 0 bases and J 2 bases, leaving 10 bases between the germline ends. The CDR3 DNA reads TGTGCCTGGAGTGTCGGCGTTGTCAACACTGAAGCTTTCTTT. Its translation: CAWSVGVVNTEAFF.